Listed below are T cell receptor beta chains from one sample, sequenced in a study of tumour-infiltrating T cells in Burkitt lymphoma. Sequenced by immunoSEQ multiplex PCR; TCRdb stores in-frame clones only, minus some. The sample has 950 to 1,500 clones; more than 15% are singletons. Sequencing was carried out using tumor tissue. The source is a human donor with Burkitt lymphoma. The CDR3 runs from the conserved cysteine through the conserved F or W. The order of the fields is J gene, D gene, V gene, clone size, CDR3 DNA, CDR3 protein. A D gene is named only where the DNA matches it firmly. Expanded clones get a size class; other rows say once, few or many, or leave the size out.

TRBJ1-6 | . | TRBV28 | . | TGTGCCAGCGGAAGGACAGCTTTAGTTCCCTCCTATAATTCACCCCTCCACTTT | CASGRTALVPSYNSPLHF
TRBJ1-3 | . | TRBV12-5 | . | TGTGCTAGTGACCTCCCGTACAAGCGAAACACCATATATTTT | CASDLPYKRNTIYF
TRBJ2-3 | . | TRBV20-1 | . | TGCAGTTTCAGGTACTCAGATACGCAGTATTTT | CSFRYSDTQYF
TRBJ1-6 | . | TRBV4-2 | . | TGTGCCAGCAGCCAAGATTCGCAGGGATCACCCCTCCACTTT | CASSQDSQGSPLHF
TRBJ2-3 | TRBD2 | TRBV6-5 | few | TGTGCCAGCAGTTACTCCCAGCGGGGGGGCTTGAATACGCAGTATTTT | CASSYSQRGGLNTQYF
TRBJ1-4 | TRBD1 | TRBV19 | . | TGTGCCAGTAGACCGCGTAGGACAGGAATATATGAAAAACTGTTTTTT | CASRPRRTGIYEKLFF
TRBJ2-3 | . | TRBV6-4 | . | TGTGCCAGCAGTGACCCTAGGAGGGGGACAGATACGCAGTATTTT | CASSDPRRGTDTQYF
TRBJ2-3 | TRBD1 | TRBV6-1 | . | TGTGCCAGCAGGGTCGACAGGGGCACAGATACGCAGTATTTT | CASRVDRGTDTQYF
TRBJ1-5 | . | TRBV4-1 | few | TGCGCCAGCAGCCAGGACGGAAGCAATCAGCCCCAGCATTTT | CASSQDGSNQPQHF
TRBJ1-2 | . | TRBV30 | few | TGTGCCTGGAGTCCTGTGAGTCGGGGCACCTTC | CAWSPVSRGTF
TRBJ2-3 | . | TRBV7-2 | . | TGTGCCAGCAGCAGCACAGATACGCAGTATTTT | CASSSTDTQYF
TRBJ2-1 | . | TRBV4-1 | . | TGCGCCAGCAGCCCTGGGGCTAGCTCCTACAATGAGCAGTTCTTC | CASSPGASSYNEQFF
TRBJ1-2 | . | TRBV27 | few | TGTGCCAGCAGTTTATCCGACCCGGCGCTCTATGGCTACACCTTC | CASSLSDPALYGYTF
TRBJ2-3 | . | TRBV6-5 | few | TGTGCCAGCAGACCAACAGAGAATCAGCCCCAGTATTTT | CASRPTENQPQYF
TRBJ2-1 | . | TRBV7-9 | . | TGTGCCAGCAGCTTAATAAGTGAGCAGTTCTTC | CASSLISEQFF
TRBJ2-7 | . | TRBV7-9 | . | TGTGCCAGCAGCTTAGTAGGGGCTGGTTACGAGCAGTACTTC | CASSLVGAGYEQYF
TRBJ2-5 | . | TRBV14 | few | TGTGCCAGCAGCCAAGATCGGACAAGGTACCAAGAGACCCAGTACTTC | CASSQDRTRYQETQYF
TRBJ2-3 | . | TRBV7-9 | few | TGTGCCAGCAACACGGTGACCACAGATACGCAGTATTTT | CASNTVTTDTQYF
TRBJ1-4 | . | TRBV5-1 | . | TGCGCCAGCAGCTTGTACGGTCACCAGCTGTTTTTT | CASSLYGHQLFF
TRBJ1-6 | . | TRBV11-2 | . | TGTGCCAGCAGCTTAAGAGAGGCCTATAATTCACCCCTCCACTTT | CASSLREAYNSPLHF
TRBJ2-3 | . | TRBV29-1 | few | TGCAGCGTTGTAACGGATACGCAGTATTTT | CSVVTDTQYF
TRBJ2-3 | TRBD2 | TRBV11-2 | few | TGTGCCAGCAGCCCCGGGACTAGCGGGGGCCTGCTGGCAGATACGCAGTATTTT | CASSPGTSGGLLADTQYF
TRBJ2-5 | TRBD2 | TRBV7-8 | . | TGTGCCAGCAGCTTCTTAGCGGGGGGGCAAGAGACCCAGTACTTC | CASSFLAGGQETQYF
TRBJ2-3 | . | TRBV19 | once | TGTGCCAGTAGTATAGGGGTAACGGGTGCAGGGACAGATACGCAGTATTTT | CASSIGVTGAGTDTQYF
TRBJ2-1 | . | TRBV11-3 | few | TGTGCCAGCAGCTTAGTTGGAAATGAGCAGTTCTTC | CASSLVGNEQFF
TRBJ2-3 | TRBD2 | TRBV7-2 | . | TGTGCCAGCAGCTTATTATCTAGCGGGGGAGCTCATACGCAGTATTTT | CASSLLSSGGAHTQYF
TRBJ1-2 | . | TRBV18 | . | TGTGCCAGCTCACCTCAAAAGGGGAGCCTCTATGGCTACACCTTC | CASSPQKGSLYGYTF
TRBJ2-5 | . | TRBV11-3 | few | TGTGCCAGCAGCTTGAAAGAGACCCAGTACTTC | CASSLKETQYF
TRBJ1-2 | . | TRBV7-2 | . | TGTGCCAGCAGCTTGCATTCCCAGTCTAATGGCTACACCTTC | CASSLHSQSNGYTF
TRBJ2-5 | . | TRBV27 | . | TGTGCCAGCGGACACTCCCAAGAGACCCAGTACTTC | CASGHSQETQYF
TRBJ2-7 | . | TRBV28 | few | TGTGCCAGCACCGTTTTACCCCTCCCGGGGACCGAGCAGTACTTC | CASTVLPLPGTEQYF
TRBJ1-2 | . | TRBV14 | . | TGTGCCAGCAGCCAAGCGGGACCGAATCGTAACTATGGCTACACCTTC | CASSQAGPNRNYGYTF
TRBJ2-3 | TRBD2 | TRBV10-2 | . | TGCGCCAGCAGTCCGGGACTAGTCACAGATACGCAGTATTTT | CASSPGLVTDTQYF
TRBJ2-3 | . | TRBV7-2 | few | TGTGCCAGCAGCTTAGGCACTAGGGCTAGCACAGATACGCAGTATTTT | CASSLGTRASTDTQYF
TRBJ2-7 | . | TRBV5-6 | few | TGTGCCAGCAGTGAGACCGGGACGACCTTCTACGAGCAGTACTTC | CASSETGTTFYEQYF
TRBJ1-4 | TRBD1 | TRBV11-2 | few | TGTGCCAGCAGCGTGGGAGTACAGGGGGTGGATGAAAAACTGTTTTTT | CASSVGVQGVDEKLFF
TRBJ1-1 | . | TRBV28 | . | TGTGCCAGCAGTTCTCTTGGTCCATACACTGAAGCTTTCTTT | CASSSLGPYTEAFF
TRBJ1-2 | TRBD1 | TRBV2 | few | TGTGCCAGCAGAGAAGATCAGGGGGCGAATGGCTACACCTTC | CASREDQGANGYTF
TRBJ2-1 | TRBD2 | TRBV7-9 | . | TGTGCCAGCAGCCCCGTGAGCGGGGGGGCGAATGAGCAGTTCTTC | CASSPVSGGANEQFF
TRBJ1-1 | . | TRBV5-1 | . | TGCGCCAGCAGCTTGATGGGAGTTGAAGCTTTCTTT | CASSLMGVEAFF